The 4 T cell receptor beta chains in this list originate from one sample, sequenced in a study of Ad26.COV2.S vaccination and SARS-CoV-2 variants. The treatment is: 15 to 20 received Ad26.COV2.S at low or high dose, single or two shots; roughly 5 received placebo; per-sample allocation not given. Sampling occurred on day 63 after the first vaccine or placebo injection. Clones were sequenced by immunoSEQ multiplex PCR, and TCRdb holds only the in-frame ones, with some missing. Of about 350,000 clones in the sample, about 85% were seen once. Material: peripheral blood, obtained in a trial of Ad26.COV2.S vaccine versus placebo. These receptors all come from a person aged 18-65 years who received the Ad26.COV2.S COVID-19 vaccine or a placebo.

The chain recombines TRBV7-9 with TRBJ2-3; the D gene is possibly TRBD2 (5 bases). V was shortened by 8 bases and J by 4 bases, with 10 bases between the two germline ends. The CDR3 extends over 12 amino acids. CDR1 and CDR2 from the germline V gene are SEHNR and FQNEAQ (reference sequence). CDR3 residues: CASSSLPDTQYF. CDR3 nucleotide sequence: TGTGCCAGCTCTAGCCTGCCAGATACGCAGTATTTT. The full variable domain, completed using reference TRBV7-9 and TRBJ2-3, is DTGVSQNPRHKITKRGQNVTFRCDPISEHNRLYWYRQTLGQGPEFLTYFQNEAQLEKSRLLSDRFSAERPKGSFSTLEIQRTEQGDSAMYLCASSSLPDTQYFGPGTRLTVL.

This clone was seen just once. The V call is TRBV9, the J call TRBJ2-2; 9 bases match TRBD2. This CDR3 contains 14 residues. Germline V gene lookup returns CDR1 SGDLS and CDR2 YYNGEE. J lost 6 bases, V lost 4 bases, and 4 bases had no gene match. CDR3 DNA sequence: TGTGCCAGCAGCTTAGCGGGAGTGGCCGGGGAGCTGTTTTTT. This sequence encodes CASSLAGVAGELFF.

The CDR3, as DNA: TGTGCCACCAGGACCGGGGGACAAGCTGCCTCTGGAAACACCATATATTTT. Its translation: CATRTGGQAASGNTIYF. V usage is TRBV15 and J usage is TRBJ1-3; D may be TRBD1 (6 bases). CDR1 LNHNV and CDR2 YYDKDF come from the germline V gene (reference sequence). V was pared by 6 bases and J by 0 bases, with 18 bases between. The CDR3 loop spans 17 amino acids.

The CDR3 DNA sequence: TGTGCCAGCAGCCCAGGGAATCCGGGCTACACCTTC. Protein sequence: CASSPGNPGYTF. The chain recombines TRBV7-9 with TRBJ1-2; D possibly corresponds to TRBD1 (5 bases). V was shortened by 5 bases and J by 8 bases, with 12 bases between the two germline ends. In germline, CDR1 is SEHNR, CDR2 FQNEAQ (reference sequence). This CDR3 is 12 amino acids long.